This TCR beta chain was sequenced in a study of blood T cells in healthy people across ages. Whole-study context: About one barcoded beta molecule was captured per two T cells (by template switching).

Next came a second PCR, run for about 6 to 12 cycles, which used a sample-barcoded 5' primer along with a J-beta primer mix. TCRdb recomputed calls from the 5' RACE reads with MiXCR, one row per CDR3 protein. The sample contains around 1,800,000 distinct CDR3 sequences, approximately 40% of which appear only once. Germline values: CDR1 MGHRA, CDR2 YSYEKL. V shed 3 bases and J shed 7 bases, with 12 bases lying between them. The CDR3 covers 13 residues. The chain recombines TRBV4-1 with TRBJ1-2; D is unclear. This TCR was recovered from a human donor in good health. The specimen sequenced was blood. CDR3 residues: CASSHTRHSGYTF. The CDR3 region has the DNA TGCGCCAGCAGCCACACGAGACACTCTGGCTACACCTTC.